What follows are 9 T cell receptor beta chains derived from one specimen sequenced in a study of cytomegalovirus exposure and HLA in healthy donors. 60 Vbeta and 13 Jbeta primers were used in PCR. The method was immunoSEQ multiplex PCR; TCRdb's version includes in-frame clones alone and lacks a portion of them. The profile shows approximately 170,000 clones, about 76% of them singletons. The specimen sequenced was PBMCs. These TCRs come from a male donor in good health and CMV-seropositive.

The rearrangement uses TRBV18 and TRBJ2-3, with a weak D call TRBD1 (5 bases). Looked up from germline, CDR1 is KGHSH and CDR2 is LQKENI. This CDR3 has 14 amino acids. With 3 bases removed from V and 5 bases from J, the gap between germline ends came to 12 bases. In DNA form, the CDR3 reads TGTGCCAGCTCACCGGCCAGGGCCGAAGATACGCAGTATTTT. It yields the protein CASSPARAEDTQYF.

The CDR3 loop is CASSGGGSNQPQHF. CDR3 in DNA: TGTGCCAGCAGTGGGGGGGGGAGCAATCAGCCCCAGCATTTT. The V and J genes are TRBV25-1 and TRBJ1-5; a possible D gene is TRBD1 (5 bases). CDR1 is MGHDK and CDR2 is SYGVNS in the germline V gene. Trimming shortened V by 4 bases and J by 1 base, and 8 bases separated the two germline ends. The CDR3 totals 14 residues.

The rearrangement joins TRBV5-6 to TRBJ1-1; D might be TRBD1 (6 bases). V lost 0 bases to trimming and J lost 4 bases, with 19 bases between them. CDR1 is SGHDT and CDR2 is YYEEEE in the germline V gene. The CDR3 has 17 amino acids. The CDR3, as DNA: TGTGCCAGCAGCTTGGGAGGGACAACCTCCTGGGGCACTGAAGCTTTCTTT. Encoded protein: CASSLGGTTSWGTEAFF.

The rearrangement links TRBV6-1 to TRBJ1-4, with D possibly being TRBD1 (5 bases). Per germline, CDR1 MNHNS and CDR2 SASEGT. Trimming pared 6 bases from V and 7 bases from J, leaving 18 bases between. This CDR3 is 15 amino acids long. CDR3 loop: CASSPPDNQGEKLFF. CDR3 DNA: TGTGCCAGCAGCCCACCGGACAACCAAGGTGAAAAACTGTTTTTT.

This chain links TRBV4-2 with TRBJ1-2; D is unclear. Germline CDR1 and CDR2: LGHNA and YNFKEQ. The CDR3 runs 14 residues. The V gene lost 1 base and the J gene lost 2 bases, with 8 bases spanning the gap. Written as DNA, the CDR3 is TGTGCCAGCAGCCAAGCGGAGAGGAACTATGGCTACACCTTC. Translation: CASSQAERNYGYTF.

The chain has TRBV29-1 and TRBJ2-3; the match to TRBD2 covers 10 bases. With 3 bases clipped from V and 4 bases from J, the junction kept 10 bases outside the gene matches. CDR3 length equals 16 residues. Germline CDR1 SQVTM, CDR2 ANQGSEA. As DNA, the CDR3 is TGCAGCGTTGACCAAACTAGCGGGGTCTCCCCAGATACGCAGTATTTT. This gives the protein CSVDQTSGVSPDTQYF.

The chain joins TRBV30 to TRBJ1-5; D might be TRBD1 (6 bases). This CDR3 contains 17 residues. The germline V gene encodes CDR1 GTSNPN and CDR2 SVGIG (reference sequence). Trimming cost V 5 bases and J 0 bases, with 20 bases left between them. CDR3 loop: CAWAHSDRPYSNQPQHF. The CDR3 DNA is TGTGCCTGGGCCCACTCGGACAGACCTTATAGCAATCAGCCCCAGCATTTT.

The chain has TRBV19 and TRBJ1-2; D may be TRBD1 (6 bases). V dropped 4 bases and J dropped 1 base, with 28 bases sitting between them. The length of the CDR3 is 20 residues. CDR1 and CDR2 from the germline V gene are LNHDA and SQIVND (reference sequence). CDR3 sequence: CASSKGQRSRYKRINYGYTF. CDR3 DNA: TGTGCCAGTAGTAAAGGACAGCGCTCACGCTACAAGCGGATTAACTATGGCTACACCTTC.

This chain connects TRBV15 to TRBJ1-4; no clear D. Germline-derived CDR1 and CDR2 are LNHNV and YYDKDF (reference sequence). The CDR3 consists of 14 residues. V gave up 3 bases and J gave up 1 base, with 6 bases separating them. The CDR3 DNA reads as TGTGCCACCAGCAGGCCAGGAACTAATGAAAAACTGTTTTTT. Translated: CATSRPGTNEKLFF.